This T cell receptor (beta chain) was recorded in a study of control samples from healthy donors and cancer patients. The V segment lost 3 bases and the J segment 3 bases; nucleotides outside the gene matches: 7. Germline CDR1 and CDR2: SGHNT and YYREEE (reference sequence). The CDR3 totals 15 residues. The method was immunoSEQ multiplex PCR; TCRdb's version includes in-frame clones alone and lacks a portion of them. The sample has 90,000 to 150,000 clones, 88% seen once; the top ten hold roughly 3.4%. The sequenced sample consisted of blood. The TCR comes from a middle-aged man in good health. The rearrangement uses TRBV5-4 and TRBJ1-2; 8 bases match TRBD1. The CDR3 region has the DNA TGTGCCAGCAGCTCAGGACAGGGCAGGGACTATGGCTACACCTTC. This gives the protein CASSSGQGRDYGYTF.